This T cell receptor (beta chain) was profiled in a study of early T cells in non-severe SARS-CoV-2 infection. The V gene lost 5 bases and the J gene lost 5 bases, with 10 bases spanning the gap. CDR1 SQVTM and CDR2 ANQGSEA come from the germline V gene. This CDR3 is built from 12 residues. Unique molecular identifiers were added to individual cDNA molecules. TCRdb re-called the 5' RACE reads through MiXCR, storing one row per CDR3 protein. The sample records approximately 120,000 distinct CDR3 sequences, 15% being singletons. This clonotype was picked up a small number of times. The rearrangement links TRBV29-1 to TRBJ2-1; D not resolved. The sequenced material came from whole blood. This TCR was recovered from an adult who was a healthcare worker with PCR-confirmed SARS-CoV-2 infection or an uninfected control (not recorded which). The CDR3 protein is CSVQWTNNEQFF. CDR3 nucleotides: TGCAGCGTTCAGTGGACGAACAATGAGCAGTTCTTC.